The clone carrying this TCR beta chain showed up many times. What it binds is unknown. The data belong to a study of early T cells in non-severe SARS-CoV-2 infection. Whole-study results and caveats: Matching with VDJdb favored anti-spike CD8 responses (missing private and CD4 specificities).

Individual cDNA molecules were tagged with unique molecular identifiers. One entry per CDR3 protein results from TCRdb running MiXCR on the 5' RACE reads. The sample contains around 70,000 distinct CDR3 sequences, 9.5% to 15% of which appear only once. The CDR3 is 16 residues long. The J gene is TRBJ2-1, the V gene TRBV21-1; the table's D call, TRBD2, was not checked against the DNA. TRBV21-1 is annotated as a pseudogene. The sequencing input was whole blood. This TCR was sampled from an adult who was a healthcare worker with PCR-confirmed SARS-CoV-2 infection or an uninfected control (not recorded which). CDR3 in amino acids: CASSPLAGGAYNEQFF. DNA of the CDR3: TGTGCCAGCAGCCCCTTAGCGGGAGGGGCCTACAATGAGCAGTTCTTC.